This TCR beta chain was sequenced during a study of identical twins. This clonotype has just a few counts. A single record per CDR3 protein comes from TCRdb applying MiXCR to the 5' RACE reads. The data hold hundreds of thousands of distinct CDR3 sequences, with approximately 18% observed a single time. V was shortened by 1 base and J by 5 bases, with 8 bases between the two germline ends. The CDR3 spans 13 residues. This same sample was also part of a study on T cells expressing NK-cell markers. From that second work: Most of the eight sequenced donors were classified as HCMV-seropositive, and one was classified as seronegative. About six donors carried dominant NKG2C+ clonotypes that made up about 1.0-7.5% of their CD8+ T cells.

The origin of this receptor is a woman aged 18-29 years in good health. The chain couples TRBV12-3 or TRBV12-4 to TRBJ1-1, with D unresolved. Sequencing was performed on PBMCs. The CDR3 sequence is CASSLGIRTEAFF. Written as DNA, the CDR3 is TGTGCCAGCAGTTTAGGTATCCGAACTGAAGCTTTCTTT.